What follows are 25 T cell receptor beta chains derived from one specimen sequenced in a study of blood T cell repertoires in COVID-19. Profiled with immunoSEQ multiplex PCR; TCRdb holds only in-frame clones, not every one. The table records fewer than 300,000 clones, around 89% of them present only once. Sequences were obtained from peripheral blood. Receptors were obtained from a man younger than 40 with acute or convalescent COVID-19.

This chain links TRBV29-1 with TRBJ1-2; the D is unclear. The CDR3 covers 12 residues. V shed 8 bases and J shed 7 bases, with 17 bases lying between them. Germline values: CDR1 SQVTM, CDR2 ANQGSEA. The CDR3 sequence: CSTGSLQRGYTF. CDR3 nucleotide sequence: TGCAGCACCGGGAGCCTCCAGCGTGGCTACACCTTC.

The chain links TRBV30 to TRBJ1-5; D is unclear. Germline V CDR1 and CDR2: GTSNPN, SVGIG (reference sequence). This CDR3 contains 14 residues. Deletions cut 1 base from V and 6 bases from J, with 13 bases between. The CDR3 spells CAWSGKSGSQPQHF. CDR3 in DNA: TGTGCCTGGAGTGGAAAATCGGGGAGTCAGCCCCAGCATTTT.

The chain is built from TRBV7-2 and TRBJ1-5; no firm D call. CDR1 is SGHTA, CDR2 FQGNSA, per germline. The CDR3 consists of 15 residues. The V end was cut by 2 bases, the J end by 0 bases, with 8 bases between. As DNA, the CDR3 is TGTGCCAGCAGCTTACTACTTGGTAGCAATCAGCCCCAGCATTTT. This sequence encodes CASSLLLGSNQPQHF.

The J gene is TRBJ1-5, the V gene TRBV18; D possibly corresponds to TRBD1 (5 bases). This CDR3 contains 15 residues. Germline-derived CDR1 and CDR2 are KGHSH and LQKENI. V shed 1 base and J shed 2 bases, with 9 bases lying between them. CDR3 loop: CASSPQGIGNQPQHF. CDR3 nucleotide sequence: TGTGCCAGCTCACCACAGGGGATAGGCAATCAGCCCCAGCATTTT.

Concerning this clone itself: Other DNA sequences in this specimen translate into the identical CDR3. The rearrangement joins TRBV2 to TRBJ2-1, with a possible D match to TRBD2 (5 bases). Trimming left V 7 bases short and J 4 bases short, with 5 bases between. Per germline, CDR1 SNHLY and CDR2 FYNNEI. The CDR3 is 11 residues long. This CDR3 reads CASTGYNEQFF. The CDR3 DNA follows: TGTGCCAGCACGGGATACAATGAGCAGTTCTTC.

The gene calls are TRBV6-6 and TRBJ1-2; 7 nucleotides match TRBD1. Germline CDR1 MNHNY, CDR2 SVGAGI (reference sequence). This CDR3 is built from 13 residues. Trimming removed 5 bases from V and 8 bases from J; junction bases left unmatched: 8. The CDR3, as DNA: TGTGCCAGCAGTACCGCTTACAGGGGAGGCTACACCTTC. It codes for CASSTAYRGGYTF.

V is TRBV6-6 and J is TRBJ1-2; TRBD1 agrees at 9 bases. The CDR3 has 15 residues. V gave up 7 bases and J gave up 4 bases; unmatched junction bases: 10. Germline lookup yields CDR1 MNHNY and CDR2 SVGAGI (reference sequence). The CDR3 region has the DNA TGTGCCAGCATCAACCCGGGACAGGGAGCCTATGGCTACACCTTC. Amino acids: CASINPGQGAYGYTF.

V gene TRBV19 combines with J gene TRBJ2-3; 8 bases agree with TRBD2. From germline, CDR1 is LNHDA and CDR2 SQIVND (reference sequence). Losses at the gene ends were 8 bases for V and 0 bases for J; bases not matched to a gene: 4. The CDR3 loop spans 14 amino acids. The CDR3 region is CASGGRWSTDTQYF. As DNA, the CDR3 is TGTGCCAGTGGCGGGAGGTGGAGCACAGATACGCAGTATTTT.

The chain carries TRBV3-1 (or the pseudogene TRBV3-2) and TRBJ2-7, with 7 bases aligning to TRBD2. The germline V gene has CDR1 LGHDT and CDR2 YNNKEL (reference sequence). With 1 base clipped from V and 4 bases from J, the junction kept 10 bases outside the gene matches. CDR3 length: 16 residues. The CDR3 DNA reads as TGTGCCAGCAGCCAAGCTCCCAGTCGGGGAGGGTACGAGCAGTACTTC. Its translation is CASSQAPSRGGYEQYF.

The rearrangement uses TRBV5-6 and TRBJ2-2, with TRBD2 matching 10 bases. The trim removed 5 bases at V and 2 bases at J, leaving 9 bases unmatched. From germline, CDR1 is SGHDT and CDR2 YYEEEE. The CDR3 extends over 17 amino acids. CDR3 sequence: CASRQTSGPRNTGELFF. Written as DNA, the CDR3 is TGTGCCAGCAGACAGACTAGCGGGCCACGCAACACCGGGGAGCTGTTTTTT.

V is TRBV3-1 (or the pseudogene TRBV3-2) and J is TRBJ1-2, with TRBD1 identical over 7 bases. Germline loops: CDR1 LGHDT, CDR2 YNNKEL (reference sequence). J lost 8 bases, V lost 6 bases, and 6 bases had no gene match. This CDR3 region has 12 residues. The DNA for the CDR3 is TGTGCCAGCAGTTTCTCAGGGGGAGGCTACACCTTC. Translating gives CASSFSGGGYTF.

The chain uses TRBV5-1 and TRBJ1-1; the D gene is possibly TRBD1 (5 bases). Germline values: CDR1 SGHRS, CDR2 YFSETQ. The CDR3 runs 17 residues. Trimming pared 1 base from V and 0 bases from J, leaving 16 bases between. The CDR3: CASSLKGQGRLNTEAFF. Written as DNA, the CDR3 is TGCGCCAGCAGCTTGAAGGGGCAGGGTCGTTTGAACACTGAAGCTTTCTTT.

The chain links TRBV6-2 or TRBV6-3 to TRBJ1-5; a weak D match, TRBD1 (6 bases). CDR3 length equals 18 residues. Per germline, CDR1 MNHEY and CDR2 SVGEGT. Between the trimmed V and J ends, which lost 4 bases and 2 bases, there was a span of 21 bases. Here the CDR3 reads CASSSTETGNAGNQPQHF. The CDR3 DNA sequence: TGTGCCAGCAGTTCAACTGAAACAGGGAATGCGGGCAATCAGCCCCAGCATTTT.

The chain has TRBV11-3 and TRBJ2-1, with D possibly being TRBD1 (6 bases). The germline V and J ends were trimmed by 4 bases and 7 bases, with 8 bases remaining between them. This CDR3 is built from 12 residues. Germline-derived CDR1 and CDR2 are SGHNT and YENEEA. The DNA of the CDR3 is TGTGCCAGCAGCTCTACAGGGAATGAGCAGTTCTTC. This encodes CASSSTGNEQFF. The full variable domain, with the rest looked up from reference TRBV11-3 and TRBJ2-1, is EAGVVQSPRYKIIEKKQPVAFWCNPISGHNTLYWYLQNLGQGPELLIRYENEEAVDDSQLPKDRFSAERLKGVDSTLKIQPAELGDSAVYLCASSSTGNEQFFGPGTRLTVL.

The chain has TRBV14 and TRBJ1-2, with D possibly TRBD1 on 6 matching bases. CDR3 length equals 16 residues. V was clipped by 4 bases and J by 8 bases, with 23 bases between them. CDR1 is SGHDN and CDR2 is FVKESK in the germline V gene. The CDR3 DNA follows: TGTGCCAGCAGCCCCCGACCGAGCCCCGGGGGGCGAGGCTACACCTTC. This gives the protein CASSPRPSPGGRGYTF. The full variable domain, completed using reference TRBV14 and TRBJ1-2, is EAGVTQFPSHSVIEKGQTVTLRCDPISGHDNLYWYRRVMGKEIKFLLHFVKESKQDESGMPNNRFLAERTGGTYSTLKVQPAELEDSGVYFCASSPRPSPGGRGYTFGSGTRLTVV.

The J gene is TRBJ2-7, the V gene TRBV20-1; a possible D gene is TRBD1 (6 bases). Germline CDR1 and CDR2: DFQATT and SNEGSKA (reference sequence). The length of the CDR3 is 11 residues. V dropped 7 bases and J dropped 4 bases, with 11 bases sitting between them. The CDR3 nucleotides are TGCAGTGTAGTCAGGGGATACGAGCAGTACTTC. The encoded protein is CSVVRGYEQYF.

Here the CDR3 reads CASSGYRGEQYGYTF. For the CDR3, the DNA is TGTGCCAGCAGCGGTTACAGGGGGGAGCAGTATGGCTACACCTTC. The V gene is TRBV6-5, the J gene TRBJ1-2, with 8 positions matching TRBD1. CDR1 and CDR2 (germline): MNHEY, SVGAGI. Trimming took 6 bases from V and 5 from J; bases not matched to a gene: 11. The CDR3 covers 15 residues.

The V gene is TRBV15, the J gene TRBJ1-6; TRBD1 matches 9 bases. Per germline, CDR1 LNHNV and CDR2 YYDKDF (reference sequence). The CDR3 contains 16 residues. Unmatched junction bases numbered 2, after V lost 1 base and J lost 4 bases. The chain's CDR3 is CATSRGDRDYNSPLHF. The CDR3 coding sequence is TGTGCCACCAGCAGAGGGGACAGGGATTATAATTCACCCCTCCACTTT.

There are a few counts of this clone. This chain joins TRBV5-1 and TRBJ2-2, with D possibly TRBD2 on 5 matching bases. CDR1 SGHRS and CDR2 YFSETQ come from the germline V gene. The CDR3 totals 12 residues. The V gene lost 8 bases and the J gene lost 5 bases, with 10 bases spanning the gap. CDR3 bases: TGCGCCAGTAGGTCGGGGACCGGGGAGCTGTTTTTT. Protein product: CASRSGTGELFF.

V and J are TRBV30 and TRBJ2-2, with 11 bases lining up with TRBD2. The CDR3 contains 15 residues. Germline CDR1 and CDR2: GTSNPN and SVGIG (reference sequence). V trimming: 5 bases; J trimming: 7 bases; junction bases outside the gene matches: 9. The CDR3 coding sequence is TGTGCCTGGCATGCTAGCGGGAGGCGGGTCGGGGAGCTGTTTTTT. Translation: CAWHASGRRVGELFF.

The V and J genes are TRBV12-3 or TRBV12-4 and TRBJ1-1, with unresolved D. This CDR3 comprises 13 residues. Between the trimmed V and J ends, which lost 2 bases and 3 bases, there was a span of 7 bases. CDR3 DNA: TGTGCCAGCAGTTTAAGAGGCGACACTGAAGCTTTCTTT. Translated: CASSLRGDTEAFF.

This clone appeared a single time. The J gene is TRBJ1-5, the V gene TRBV27; the D is unclear. Trimming removed 6 bases from V and 6 bases from J, with 18 bases in between. The CDR3 totals 15 residues. Germline CDR1 and CDR2: MNHEY and SMNVEV (reference sequence). This chain's CDR3 is CASSHSSSRGQPQHF. The CDR3 DNA is TGTGCCAGCAGCCACTCTAGCAGTCGGGGTCAGCCCCAGCATTTT.

V is TRBV4-1 and J is TRBJ2-3, with 8 bases fitting TRBD1. The CDR3 totals 17 residues. The V and J ends lost 1 base and 0 bases, in that order; junction bases with no gene match: 6. Per the germline V gene, CDR1 is MGHRA and CDR2 is YSYEKL. The CDR3 is CASSQASQGASTDTQYF. The CDR3 DNA is TGCGCCAGCAGCCAAGCGTCTCAGGGGGCTAGCACAGATACGCAGTATTTT.

V usage is TRBV5-1 and J usage is TRBJ2-7; TRBD2 aligns across 11 bases. With V trimmed by 7 bases and J by 3 bases, 6 bases remained unmatched. CDR1 is SGHRS, CDR2 YFSETQ, per germline. The CDR3 covers 14 residues. In nucleotides, the CDR3 is TGCGCCAGCTCACTAGCGGGAGTAATCTACGAGCAGTACTTC. As protein: CASSLAGVIYEQYF.

CDR3 residues: CASSEDRWETQYF. The DNA of the CDR3 is TGTGCCAGCAGTGAAGACAGATGGGAGACCCAGTACTTC. V is TRBV6-1 and J is TRBJ2-5; D is unresolved. Trimming removed 1 base at V and 5 bases at J, with 8 bases between. Germline V gives CDR1 MNHNS, CDR2 SASEGT. CDR3 length: 13 amino acids.